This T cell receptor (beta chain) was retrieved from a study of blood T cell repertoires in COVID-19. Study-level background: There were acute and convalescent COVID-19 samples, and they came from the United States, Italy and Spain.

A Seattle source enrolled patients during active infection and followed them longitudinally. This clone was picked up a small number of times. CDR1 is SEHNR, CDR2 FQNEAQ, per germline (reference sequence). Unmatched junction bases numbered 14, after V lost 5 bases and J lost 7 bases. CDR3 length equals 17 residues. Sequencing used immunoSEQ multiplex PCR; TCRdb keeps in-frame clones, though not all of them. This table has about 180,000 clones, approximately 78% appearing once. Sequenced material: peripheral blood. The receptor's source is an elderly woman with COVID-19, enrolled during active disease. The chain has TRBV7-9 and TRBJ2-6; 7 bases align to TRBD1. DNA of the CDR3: TGTGCCAGCAGCGGGCTAGGGGGCATGAAAGACGCCAACGTCCTGACTTTC. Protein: CASSGLGGMKDANVLTF. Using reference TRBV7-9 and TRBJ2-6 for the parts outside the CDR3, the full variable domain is DTGVSQNPRHKITKRGQNVTFRCDPISEHNRLYWYRQTLGQGPEFLTYFQNEAQLEKSRLLSDRFSAERPKGSFSTLEIQRTEQGDSAMYLCASSGLGGMKDANVLTFGAGSRLTVL.